This T cell receptor (beta chain) was found in a study of metastatic and nonmetastatic thyroid tumors. Study at large: Repertoires from blood and tumor or nodule tissue of malignant and benign thyroid patients were compared. Study-wide points: As reported, TCR beta diversity in blood and tumor was significantly higher in malignant thyroid tumors than in benign nodules.

Trimming stripped 9 bases from V and 0 bases from J, with 12 bases between. Germline lookup yields CDR1 MNHEY and CDR2 SMNVEV (reference sequence). This CDR3 comprises 15 residues. Per the original methods: It was from CDR3 differences across clinicopathological groups that a distant-metastasis classifier for papillary thyroid cancer was built. TCRdb reprocessed the PCR reads using MiXCR. The V and J calls come from TCRdb's annotation, not from the publication. This sample has approximately 9,000 clones; approximately 31% occur once, and the top ten carry approximately 16%. Thyroid surgery was preceded by no treatment in any patient. Details on this clone: Its matching antigen is unknown.

The V and J genes are TRBV27 and TRBJ2-6; unclear D gene. The sequence was collected from a female donor with papillary thyroid cancer or a benign thyroid nodule (not recorded which). Some clones in this sample may be carry-over from other donors' samples. The sample comprised adjacent normal tissue. CDR3 DNA sequence: TGTGCCAGGATTGCACAAGACTCTGGGGCCAACGTCCTGACTTTC. This translates into CARIAQDSGANVLTF.